This TCR beta chain emerged from a study of blood T cell repertoires in COVID-19. Turning to the study itself: There were acute and convalescent COVID-19 samples, and they came from the United States, Italy and Spain. T cells, B-cell-depleted T cells, or PBMCs supplied cDNA or gDNA.

Source study methods: Estimated nucleated cell counts came from reference gene primer amplification. Sequenced by immunoSEQ multiplex PCR; TCRdb stores in-frame clones only, minus some. V and J calls and clone size come straight from that table; D and trimming were deduced from the DNA. Among more than 90,000 clones listed, 87% were seen once. The V segment lost 1 base and the J segment 6 bases; nucleotides outside the gene matches: 0. CDR3 length: 15 residues. Germline CDR1 is MGHRA and CDR2 is YSYEKL. Followed over time, Seattle patients had been enrolled while infection was active. The V gene is TRBV4-1, the J gene TRBJ1-6, with 10 bases fitting TRBD1. The sequenced material came from peripheral blood. The TCR sequence derives from a woman aged 60 to 75 with COVID-19, enrolled during active disease. CDR3 nucleotides: TGCGCCAGCAGCCAAGGGACAGGGGGTAATTCACCCCTCCACTTT. It codes for CASSQGTGGNSPLHF.